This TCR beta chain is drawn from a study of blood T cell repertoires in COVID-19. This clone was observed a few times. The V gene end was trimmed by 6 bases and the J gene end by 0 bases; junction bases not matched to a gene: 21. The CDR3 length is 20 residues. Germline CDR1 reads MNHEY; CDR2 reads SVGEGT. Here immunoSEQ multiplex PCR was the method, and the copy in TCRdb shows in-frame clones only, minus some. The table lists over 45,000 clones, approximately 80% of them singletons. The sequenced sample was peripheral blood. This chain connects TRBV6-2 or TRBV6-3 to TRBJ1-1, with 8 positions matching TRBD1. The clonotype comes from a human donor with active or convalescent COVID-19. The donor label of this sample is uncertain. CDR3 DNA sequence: TGTGCCAGCAGCCCCCATCGAACACTAGGACAGGGTGGAATGAACACTGAAGCTTTCTTT. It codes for CASSPHRTLGQGGMNTEAFF.